This T cell receptor beta chain was sequenced in a study of cytomegalovirus exposure and HLA in healthy donors. Across the study: Findings of an earlier analysis included around 100 million unique TCR beta sequences from roughly 200 million T cells. Findings and caveats of the study: In a later analysis, TCR beta V- and J-gene trimming was associated with a missense DCLRE1C variant. The number of N-insertions in an Asian-associated ancestry cluster was reportedly below the 666-donor mean in a later analysis.

A note on this clone: As yet, its antigen is unknown.

Between the trimmed V and J ends, which lost 1 base and 7 bases, there was a span of 7 bases. Germline V gene data show CDR1 as MDHEN and CDR2 as SYDVKM. The CDR3 covers 13 residues. This PCR relied on a set of 60 Vbeta primers and 13 Jbeta primers. TCRdb's copy holds only in-frame clones and misses some; the assay was immunoSEQ multiplex PCR. The sample carries about 130,000 clones, around 73% recorded once. The chain links TRBV28 to TRBJ2-2, with D uncertain. The source material was PBMCs. This clonotype originated in a human donor in good health. In DNA form, the CDR3 reads TGTGCCAGCAGTTTATTTGGCCACGGGGAGCTGTTTTTT. It translates to CASSLFGHGELFF.